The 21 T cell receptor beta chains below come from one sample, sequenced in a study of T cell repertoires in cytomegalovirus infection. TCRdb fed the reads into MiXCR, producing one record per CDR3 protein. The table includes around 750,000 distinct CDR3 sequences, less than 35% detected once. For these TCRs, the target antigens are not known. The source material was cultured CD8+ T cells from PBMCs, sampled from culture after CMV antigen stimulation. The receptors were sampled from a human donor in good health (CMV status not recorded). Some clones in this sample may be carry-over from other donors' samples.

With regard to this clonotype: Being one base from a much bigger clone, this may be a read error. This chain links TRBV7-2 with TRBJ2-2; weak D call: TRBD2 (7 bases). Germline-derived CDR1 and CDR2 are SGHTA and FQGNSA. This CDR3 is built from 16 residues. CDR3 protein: CVSSLGGGLSTGELFF. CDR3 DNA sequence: TGTGTCAGCAGCTTAGGGGGGGGCCTGAGCACCGGGGAGCTGTTTTTT.

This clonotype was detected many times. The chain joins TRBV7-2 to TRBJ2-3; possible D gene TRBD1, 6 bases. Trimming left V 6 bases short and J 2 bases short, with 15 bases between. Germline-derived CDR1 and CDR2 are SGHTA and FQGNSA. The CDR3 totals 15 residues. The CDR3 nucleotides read TGTGCCAGCAGTCACAGGGCACTCTACACAGATACGCAGTATTTT. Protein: CASSHRALYTDTQYF.

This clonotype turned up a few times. The CDR3 nucleotides read TGTGCCAGTAGTATCGGCCAGGGGTTTAATGAGCAGTTCTTC. This gives the protein CASSIGQGFNEQFF. This chain joins TRBV19 and TRBJ2-1; TRBD1 might be the D (6 bases). The CDR3 contains 14 residues. V shed 3 bases and J shed 7 bases, with 13 bases lying between them. Germline CDR1 and CDR2: LNHDA and SQIVND (reference sequence).

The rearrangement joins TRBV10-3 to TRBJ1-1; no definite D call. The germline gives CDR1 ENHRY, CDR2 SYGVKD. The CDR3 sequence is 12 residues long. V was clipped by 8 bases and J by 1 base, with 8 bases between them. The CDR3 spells CAIVDGNTEAFF. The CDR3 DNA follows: TGTGCCATCGTAGACGGGAACACTGAAGCTTTCTTT.

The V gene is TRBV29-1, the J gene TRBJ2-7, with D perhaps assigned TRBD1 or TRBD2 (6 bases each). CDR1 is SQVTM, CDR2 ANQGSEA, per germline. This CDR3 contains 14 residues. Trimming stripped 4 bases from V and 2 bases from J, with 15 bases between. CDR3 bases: TGCAGCGTTGTATGGGGGGCCTCCCCCTACGAGCAGTACTTC. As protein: CSVVWGASPYEQYF.

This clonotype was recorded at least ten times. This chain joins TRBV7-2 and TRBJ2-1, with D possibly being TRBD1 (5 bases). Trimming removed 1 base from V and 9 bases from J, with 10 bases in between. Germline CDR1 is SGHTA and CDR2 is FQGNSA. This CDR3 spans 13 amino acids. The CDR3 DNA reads TGTGCCAGCAGCTTAGAAGGGGTTGGTGAGCAGTTCTTC. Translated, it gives CASSLEGVGEQFF.

The CDR3 DNA sequence: TGTGCCAGCAGTTACACTCCAGGGGGCTGCACCGAGCAGTACGTC. The encoded protein is CASSYTPGGCTEQYV. The chain links TRBV6-5 to TRBJ2-7, with 8 bases matching TRBD1. V lost 2 bases to trimming and J lost 6 bases; unmatched junction nucleotides: 9. From germline, CDR1 is MNHEY and CDR2 SVGAGI. This CDR3 is built from 15 residues.

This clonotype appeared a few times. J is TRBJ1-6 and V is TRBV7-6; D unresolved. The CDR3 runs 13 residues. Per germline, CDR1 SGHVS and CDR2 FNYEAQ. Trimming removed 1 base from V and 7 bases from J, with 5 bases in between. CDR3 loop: CASSLVKNSPLHF. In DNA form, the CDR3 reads TGTGCCAGCAGCTTAGTCAAAAATTCACCCCTCCACTTT.

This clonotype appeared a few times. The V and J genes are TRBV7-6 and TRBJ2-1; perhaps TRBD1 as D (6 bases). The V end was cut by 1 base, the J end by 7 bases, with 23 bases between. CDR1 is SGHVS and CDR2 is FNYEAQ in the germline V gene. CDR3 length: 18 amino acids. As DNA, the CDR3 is TGTGCCAGCAGCTTAGGTGGGGGCTGGGTAGGGAGCGCGAATGAGCAGTTCTTC. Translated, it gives CASSLGGGWVGSANEQFF.

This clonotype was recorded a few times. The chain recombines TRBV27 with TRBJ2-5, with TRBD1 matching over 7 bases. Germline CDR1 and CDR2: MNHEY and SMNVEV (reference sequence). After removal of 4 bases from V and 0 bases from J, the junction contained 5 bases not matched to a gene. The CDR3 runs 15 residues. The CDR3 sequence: CASSSQGHHQETQYF. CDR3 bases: TGTGCCAGCAGTTCACAGGGGCACCACCAAGAGACCCAGTACTTC.

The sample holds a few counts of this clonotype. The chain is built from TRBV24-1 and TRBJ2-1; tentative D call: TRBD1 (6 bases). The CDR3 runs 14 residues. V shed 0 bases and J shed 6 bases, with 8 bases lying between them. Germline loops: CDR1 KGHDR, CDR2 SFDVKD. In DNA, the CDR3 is TGTGCCACCAGTGATTTGTCAGGGGTCAATGAGCAGTTCTTC. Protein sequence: CATSDLSGVNEQFF.

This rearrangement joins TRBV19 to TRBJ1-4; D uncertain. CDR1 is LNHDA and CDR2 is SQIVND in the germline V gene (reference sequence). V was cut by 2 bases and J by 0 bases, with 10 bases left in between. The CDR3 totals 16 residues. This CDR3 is CASSIRRLPTNEKLFF. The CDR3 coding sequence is TGTGCCAGTAGTATACGCAGGCTTCCAACTAATGAAAAACTGTTTTTT.

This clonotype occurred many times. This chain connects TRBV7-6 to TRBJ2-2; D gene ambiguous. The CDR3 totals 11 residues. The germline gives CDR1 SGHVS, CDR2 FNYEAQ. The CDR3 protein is CVLGDTGELFF. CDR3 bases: TGTGTCCTTGGGGACACCGGGGAGCTGTTTTTT.

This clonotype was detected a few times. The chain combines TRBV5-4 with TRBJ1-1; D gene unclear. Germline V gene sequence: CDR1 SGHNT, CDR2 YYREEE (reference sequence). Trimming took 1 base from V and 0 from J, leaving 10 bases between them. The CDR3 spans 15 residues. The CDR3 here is CASSLKREMNTEAFF. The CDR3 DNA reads TGTGCCAGCAGCTTGAAACGGGAGATGAACACTGAAGCTTTCTTT.

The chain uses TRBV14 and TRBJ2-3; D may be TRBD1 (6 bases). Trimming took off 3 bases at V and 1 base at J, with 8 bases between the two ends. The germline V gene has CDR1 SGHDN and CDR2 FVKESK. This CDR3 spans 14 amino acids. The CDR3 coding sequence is TGTGCCAGCAGCCATAACAGGGGCACAGATACGCAGTATTTT. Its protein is CASSHNRGTDTQYF.

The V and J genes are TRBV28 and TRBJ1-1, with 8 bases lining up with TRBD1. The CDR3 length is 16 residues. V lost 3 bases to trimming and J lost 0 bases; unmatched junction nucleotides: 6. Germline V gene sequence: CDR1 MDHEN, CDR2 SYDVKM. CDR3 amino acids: CASSFSTGDMNTEAFF. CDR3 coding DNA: TGTGCCAGCAGTTTTTCGACAGGGGATATGAACACTGAAGCTTTCTTT.

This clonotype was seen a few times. The CDR3 is CASRGKGSGYTF. In nucleotides, the CDR3 is TGTGCCAGCAGGGGCAAGGGGTCTGGCTACACCTTC. The V and J genes are TRBV7-2 and TRBJ1-2, with a possible D match to TRBD1 (5 bases). The V gene's germline CDR1 is SGHTA and CDR2 FQGNSA. Between the trimmed V and J ends, which lost 6 bases and 7 bases, there was a span of 12 bases. The CDR3 spans 12 residues. Based on the CDR3 plus reference TRBV7-2 and TRBJ1-2, the full variable domain is GAGVSQSPSNKVTEKGKDVELRCDPISGHTALYWYRQSLGQGLEFLIYFQGNSAPDKSGLPSDRFSAERTGGSVSTLTIQRTQQEDSAVYLCASRGKGSGYTFGSGTRLTVV.

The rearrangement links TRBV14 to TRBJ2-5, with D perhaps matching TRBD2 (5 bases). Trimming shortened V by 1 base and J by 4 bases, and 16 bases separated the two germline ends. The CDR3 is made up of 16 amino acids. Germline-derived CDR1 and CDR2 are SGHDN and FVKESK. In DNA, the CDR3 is TGTGCCAGCAGCCAAGGCTATACTAGGAGTCGAGAGACCCAGTACTTC. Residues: CASSQGYTRSRETQYF.

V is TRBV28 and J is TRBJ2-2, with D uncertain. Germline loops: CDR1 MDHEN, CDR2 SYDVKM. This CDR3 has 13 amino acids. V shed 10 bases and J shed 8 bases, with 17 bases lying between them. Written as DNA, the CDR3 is TGTGCCACCCTCAGACCCGGTTCAGGGGAGCTGTTTTTT. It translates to CATLRPGSGELFF.

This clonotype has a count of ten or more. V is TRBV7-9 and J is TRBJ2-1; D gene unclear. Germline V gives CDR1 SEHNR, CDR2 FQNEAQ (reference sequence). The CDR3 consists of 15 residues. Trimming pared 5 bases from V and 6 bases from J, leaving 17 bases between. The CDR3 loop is CASSPLDEALNEQFF. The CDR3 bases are TGTGCCAGCAGCCCCCTGGATGAGGCACTCAATGAGCAGTTCTTC.

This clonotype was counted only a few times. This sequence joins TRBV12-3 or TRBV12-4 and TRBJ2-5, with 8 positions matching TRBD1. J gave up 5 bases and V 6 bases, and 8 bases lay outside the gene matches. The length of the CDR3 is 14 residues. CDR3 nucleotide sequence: TGTGCCAGCAGCCATCAGGGGGCAGGCGAGACCCAGTACTTC. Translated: CASSHQGAGETQYF.